These T cell receptor beta chains were read from a single sample in a study of blood T cells in healthy people across ages. TCRdb itself ran the 5' RACE reads through MiXCR, one entry per CDR3 protein. The sample yields more than 650,000 distinct CDR3 sequences, roughly 25% seen once. The same sample was also used in a study of T cells of mothers and their children.

The sequencing sample was made of blood. The receptors come from a boy younger than 18 in good health. The CDR3 runs from the conserved cysteine through the conserved F or W. Fields, in order: V gene, clone size, D gene, J gene, CDR3 protein, CDR3 DNA. D genes are given only for firm matches. The size field is filled for only some rows; it gives once, few, many or a size class.

>TRBV2|many|-|TRBJ2-5
CASSEEGREETQYF
TGTGCCAGCAGTGAAGAGGGACGTGAAGAGACCCAGTACTTC
>TRBV3-1|-|-|TRBJ2-7
CASSQEIIGEQYF
TGTGCCAGCAGCCAGGAAATAATAGGAGAGCAGTACTTC
>TRBV27|few|TRBD2|TRBJ2-1
CASSPTTSGGTDEQFF
TGTGCCAGCAGTCCAACGACTAGCGGGGGAACGGATGAGCAGTTCTTC
>TRBV28|-|-|TRBJ2-1
CASSGTRVREQFF
TGTGCCAGCAGTGGGACGAGGGTCCGTGAGCAGTTCTTC
>TRBV29-1|-|-|TRBJ2-7
CSGGRAYEQYF
TGCAGCGGGGGCAGAGCCTACGAGCAGTACTTC
>TRBV5-1|-|-|TRBJ2-3
CASSLAPTTDTQYF
TGCGCCAGCAGCTTGGCCCCCACAACAGATACGCAGTATTTT
>TRBV5-1|-|TRBD1|TRBJ2-7
CASSLDATGGNEQYF
TGCGCCAGCAGCTTGGATGCGACAGGGGGGAACGAGCAGTACTTC
>TRBV12-3/TRBV12-4|-|-|TRBJ2-1
CASSLQGGGGGNEQFF
TGTGCCAGCAGCCTTCAGGGAGGGGGCGGAGGAAATGAGCAGTTCTTC
>TRBV5-1|-|TRBD1|TRBJ1-4
CASSLGPQGRNEKLFF
TGCGCCAGCAGCTTGGGCCCACAGGGGAGGAATGAAAAACTGTTTTTT
>TRBV7-6|-|TRBD1|TRBJ1-2
CASSLATGGSGYTF
TGTGCCAGCAGCTTAGCGACAGGGGGCTCTGGCTACACCTTC
>TRBV4-1|-|-|TRBJ2-5
CASSRPDWQETQYF
TGCGCCAGCAGCCGCCCGGACTGGCAAGAGACCCAGTACTTC
>TRBV5-1|few|-|TRBJ1-5
CASSPGGVNQPQHF
TGCGCCAGCAGCCCTGGAGGGGTCAATCAGCCCCAGCATTTT
>TRBV5-1|-|-|TRBJ2-2
CASSPDPGGANTGELFF
TGCGCCAGCAGTCCGGACCCCGGGGGCGCGAACACCGGGGAGCTGTTTTTT
>TRBV3-1|-|-|TRBJ1-4
CASSQGRQPNEKLFF
TGTGCCAGCAGCCAAGGACGGCAGCCTAATGAAAAACTGTTTTTT
>TRBV27|few|-|TRBJ1-1
CASSLRVATEAFF
TGTGCCAGCAGTCTCAGGGTGGCCACTGAAGCTTTCTTT
>TRBV6-1|-|-|TRBJ1-5
CASIAQGNQPQHF
TGTGCCAGCATCGCCCAGGGTAATCAGCCCCAGCATTTT
>TRBV12-3/TRBV12-4|-|TRBD1|TRBJ2-7
CASSFAGGSYEQYF
TGTGCCAGCAGTTTTGCAGGGGGATCCTACGAGCAGTACTTC
>TRBV2|few|-|TRBJ1-6
CASVGRGNSPLHF
TGTGCCAGCGTCGGACGGGGTAATTCACCCCTCCACTTT
>TRBV7-2|-|-|TRBJ2-5
CASSSLPETQYF
TGTGCCAGCAGCTCCCTCCCAGAGACCCAGTACTTC
>TRBV6-8|-|-|TRBJ2-3
CASSYSFPHFGPPPDTQYF
TGTGCCAGCAGTTACTCGTTCCCCCATTTCGGTCCTCCCCCAGATACGCAGTATTTT
>TRBV6-5|few|TRBD1|TRBJ2-7
CASSYRGTGIVGQYF
TGTGCCAGCAGTTACAGGGGGACAGGGATCGTAGGGCAGTACTTC
>TRBV10-3|-|-|TRBJ1-2
CAISDLGGNYGYTF
TGTGCCATCAGTGATCTTGGGGGGAACTATGGCTACACCTTC
>TRBV28|-|TRBD1|TRBJ2-7
CASSTGQGITWQYF
TGTGCCAGCAGTACGGGACAGGGTATTACCTGGCAGTACTTC
>TRBV28|many|TRBD1|TRBJ1-4
CASRTGGYEKLFF
TGTGCCAGCCGGACAGGGGGCTATGAAAAACTGTTTTTT
>TRBV29-1|few|-|TRBJ1-2
CSVEGPRNARFNYGYTF
TGCAGCGTTGAAGGCCCCAGGAACGCAAGATTTAACTATGGCTACACCTTC
>TRBV20-1|-|TRBD2|TRBJ2-1
CSAKIGRGGGWAYNEQFF
TGCAGTGCTAAAATTGGCCGTGGCGGGGGATGGGCCTACAATGAGCAGTTCTTC
>TRBV30|-|TRBD2|TRBJ2-7
CAGSSGVSYEQYF
TGTGCCGGGAGCAGCGGGGTCTCCTACGAGCAGTACTTC
>TRBV7-9|-|-|TRBJ1-3
CASENTIYF
TGTGCCAGCGAAAACACCATATATTTT
>TRBV2|-|-|TRBJ1-1
CASNPRWDTEAFF
TGTGCCAGCAACCCCAGGTGGGACACTGAAGCTTTCTTT
>TRBV5-1|-|-|TRBJ2-1
CASSLEWGVEQFF
TGCGCCAGCAGCTTGGAGTGGGGGGTTGAGCAGTTCTTC
>TRBV7-6|-|-|TRBJ1-4
CASSLVQLEKLFF
TGTGCCAGCAGCTTAGTCCAGCTGGAAAAACTGTTTTTT
>TRBV7-3|few|TRBD1|TRBJ2-5
CASSSIGDRGETQYF
TGTGCCAGCAGCTCGATCGGGGACAGGGGAGAGACCCAGTACTTC
>TRBV28|-|-|TRBJ1-2
CASSLPSSQANYGYTF
TGTGCCAGCAGTTTACCTTCCAGCCAGGCTAACTATGGCTACACCTTC
>TRBV7-2|-|-|TRBJ2-7
CASSLEGRGYEQYF
TGTGCCAGCAGCTTGGAGGGGCGGGGTTACGAGCAGTACTTC
>TRBV20-1|few|-|TRBJ1-2
CSASGRQVHGYTF
TGCAGTGCGAGCGGTCGCCAGGTACATGGCTACACCTTC
>TRBV12-3/TRBV12-4|-|-|TRBJ2-5
CASSTRGWGETQYF
TGTGCCAGCAGTACCAGGGGTTGGGGAGAGACCCAGTACTTC
>TRBV7-6|few|-|TRBJ1-3
CASSPVYRGSGNTIYF
TGTGCCAGCAGCCCTGTCTATAGGGGCTCTGGAAACACCATATATTTT
>TRBV7-3|few|TRBD1|TRBJ2-4
CASSIDRGTSAKNIQYF
TGTGCCAGCAGCATAGACAGGGGCACGTCAGCCAAAAACATTCAGTACTTC